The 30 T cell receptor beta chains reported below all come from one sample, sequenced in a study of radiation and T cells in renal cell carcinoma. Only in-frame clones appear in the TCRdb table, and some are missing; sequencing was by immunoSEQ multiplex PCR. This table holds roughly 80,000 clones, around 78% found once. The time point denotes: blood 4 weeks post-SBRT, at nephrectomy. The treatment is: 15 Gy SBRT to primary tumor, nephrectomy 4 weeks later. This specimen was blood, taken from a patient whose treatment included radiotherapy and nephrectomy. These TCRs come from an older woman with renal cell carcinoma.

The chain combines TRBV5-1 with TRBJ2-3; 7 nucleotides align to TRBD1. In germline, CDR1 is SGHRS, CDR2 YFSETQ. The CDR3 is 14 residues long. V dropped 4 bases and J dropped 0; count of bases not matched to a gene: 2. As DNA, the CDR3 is TGCGCCAGCAGCCGACAGGGTAGCACAGATACGCAGTATTTT. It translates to CASSRQGSTDTQYF.

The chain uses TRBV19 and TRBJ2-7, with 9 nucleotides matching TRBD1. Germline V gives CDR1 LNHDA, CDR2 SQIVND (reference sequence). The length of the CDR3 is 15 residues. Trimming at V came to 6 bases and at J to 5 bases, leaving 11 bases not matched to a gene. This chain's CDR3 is CASRGTGTGSHEQYF. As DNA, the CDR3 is TGTGCCAGTAGAGGTACCGGGACAGGGTCCCACGAGCAGTACTTC.

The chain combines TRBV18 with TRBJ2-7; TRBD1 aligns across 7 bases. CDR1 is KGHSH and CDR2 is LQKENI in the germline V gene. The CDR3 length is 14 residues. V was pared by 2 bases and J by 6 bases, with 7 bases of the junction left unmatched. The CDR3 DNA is TGTGCCAGCTCACCAAACGGTTCAGGGGGCGAGCAGTACTTC. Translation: CASSPNGSGGEQYF.

The CDR3 sequence: CASSLYRGGGTGELFF. CDR3 nucleotide sequence: TGTGCCAGCAGCTTGTACAGGGGAGGGGGCACCGGGGAGCTGTTTTTT. J is TRBJ2-2 and V is TRBV7-8; D may match TRBD1 or TRBD2 (7 bases each). CDR1 and CDR2 from the germline V gene are SGHVS and FQNEAQ. This CDR3 contains 16 residues. V was clipped by 3 bases and J by 4 bases, with 15 bases between them.

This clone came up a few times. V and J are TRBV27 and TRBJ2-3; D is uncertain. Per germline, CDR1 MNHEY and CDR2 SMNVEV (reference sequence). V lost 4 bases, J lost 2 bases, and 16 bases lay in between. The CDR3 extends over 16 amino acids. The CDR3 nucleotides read TGTGCCAGCAGTTCCCGGACGGCCCTTCACACAGATACGCAGTATTTT. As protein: CASSSRTALHTDTQYF.

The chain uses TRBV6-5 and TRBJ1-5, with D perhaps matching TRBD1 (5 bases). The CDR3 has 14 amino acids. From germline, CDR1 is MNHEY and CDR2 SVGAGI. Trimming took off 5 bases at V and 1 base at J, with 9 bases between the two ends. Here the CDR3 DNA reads TGTGCCAGCAGTCGGGGACGGAGCAATCAGCCCCAGCATTTT. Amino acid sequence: CASSRGRSNQPQHF.

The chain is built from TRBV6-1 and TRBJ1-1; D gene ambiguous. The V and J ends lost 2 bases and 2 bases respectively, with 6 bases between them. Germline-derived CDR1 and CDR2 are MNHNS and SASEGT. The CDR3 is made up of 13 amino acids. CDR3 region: CASSESVNTEAFF. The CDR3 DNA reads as TGTGCCAGCAGTGAATCGGTTAACACTGAAGCTTTCTTT.

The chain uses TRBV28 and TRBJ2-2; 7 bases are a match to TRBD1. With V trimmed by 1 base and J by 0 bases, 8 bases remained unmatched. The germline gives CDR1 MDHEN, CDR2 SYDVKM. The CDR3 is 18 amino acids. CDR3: CASSLFTGDTTNTGELFF. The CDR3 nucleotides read TGTGCCAGCAGTTTATTCACAGGGGATACCACGAACACCGGGGAGCTGTTTTTT.

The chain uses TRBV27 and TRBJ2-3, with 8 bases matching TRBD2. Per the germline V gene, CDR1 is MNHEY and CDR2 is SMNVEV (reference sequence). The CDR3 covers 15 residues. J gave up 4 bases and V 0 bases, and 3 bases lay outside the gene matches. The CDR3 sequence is CASSLSSGDSDTQYF. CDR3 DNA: TGTGCCAGCAGTTTATCTAGCGGGGACTCAGATACGCAGTATTTT.

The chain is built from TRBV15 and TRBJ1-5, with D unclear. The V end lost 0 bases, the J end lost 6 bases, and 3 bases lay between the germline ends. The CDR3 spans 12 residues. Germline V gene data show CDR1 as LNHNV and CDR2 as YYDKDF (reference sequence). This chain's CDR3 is CATSRDRQPQHF. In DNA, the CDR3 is TGTGCCACCAGCAGAGATCGTCAGCCCCAGCATTTT. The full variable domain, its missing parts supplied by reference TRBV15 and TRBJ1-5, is DAMVIQNPRYQVTQFGKPVTLSCSQTLNHNVMYWYQQKSSQAPKLLFHYYDKDFNNEADTPDNFQSRRPNTSFCFLDIRSPGLGDTAMYLCATSRDRQPQHFGDGTRLSIL.

Here the CDR3 DNA reads TGTGCCAGCAGCTTGGCAACTAGCGGGAAGAGCACAGATACGCAGTATTTT. This sequence encodes CASSLATSGKSTDTQYF. V usage is TRBV5-6 and J usage is TRBJ2-3, with TRBD2 matching over 10 bases. This CDR3 has 17 residues. Germline V gene data show CDR1 as SGHDT and CDR2 as YYEEEE. Germline trimming cut 0 bases from V and 0 bases from J; bases unmatched to any gene: 4. The full variable domain, rest sourced from reference TRBV5-6 and TRBJ2-3, is DAGVTQSPTHLIKTRGQQVTLRCSPKSGHDTVSWYQQALGQGPQFIFQYYEEEERQRGNFPDRFSGHQFPNYSSELNVNALLLGDSALYLCASSLATSGKSTDTQYFGPGTRLTVL.

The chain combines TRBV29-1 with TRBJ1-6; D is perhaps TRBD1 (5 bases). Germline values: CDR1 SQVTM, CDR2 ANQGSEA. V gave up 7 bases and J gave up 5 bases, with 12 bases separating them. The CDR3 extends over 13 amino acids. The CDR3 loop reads CSARGGHNSPLHF. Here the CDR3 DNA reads TGCAGCGCGAGGGGAGGACATAATTCACCCCTCCACTTT.

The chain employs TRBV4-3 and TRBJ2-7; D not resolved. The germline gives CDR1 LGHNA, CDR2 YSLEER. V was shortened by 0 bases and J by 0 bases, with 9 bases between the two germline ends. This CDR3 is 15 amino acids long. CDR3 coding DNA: TGCGCCAGCAGCCAAGAAGCCGTTAGCTCCTACGAGCAGTACTTC. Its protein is CASSQEAVSSYEQYF.

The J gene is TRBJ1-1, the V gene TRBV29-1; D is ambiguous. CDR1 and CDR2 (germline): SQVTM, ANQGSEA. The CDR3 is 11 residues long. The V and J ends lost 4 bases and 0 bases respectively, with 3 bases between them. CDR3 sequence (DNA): TGCAGCGTTGTCATGAACACTGAAGCTTTCTTT. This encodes CSVVMNTEAFF.

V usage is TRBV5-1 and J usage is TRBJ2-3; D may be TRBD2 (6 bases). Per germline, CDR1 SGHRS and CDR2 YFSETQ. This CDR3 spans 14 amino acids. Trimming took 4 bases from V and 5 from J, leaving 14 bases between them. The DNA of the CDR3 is TGCGCCAGCAGCGACGGGACTGGGCTAGATACGCAGTATTTT. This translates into CASSDGTGLDTQYF. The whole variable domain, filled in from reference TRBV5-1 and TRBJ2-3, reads KAGVTQTPRYLIKTRGQQVTLSCSPISGHRSVSWYQQTPGQGLQFLFEYFSETQRNKGNFPGRFSGRQFSNSRSEMNVSTLELGDSALYLCASSDGTGLDTQYFGPGTRLTVL.

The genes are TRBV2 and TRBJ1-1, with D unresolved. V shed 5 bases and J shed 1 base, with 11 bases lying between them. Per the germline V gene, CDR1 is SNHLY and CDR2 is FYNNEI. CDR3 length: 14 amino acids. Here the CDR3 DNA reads TGTGCCAGCAGTCCTTCCGGGGAGAACACTGAAGCTTTCTTT. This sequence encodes CASSPSGENTEAFF. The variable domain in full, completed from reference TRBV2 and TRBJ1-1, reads EPEVTQTPSHQVTQMGQEVILRCVPISNHLYFYWYRQILGQKVEFLVSFYNNEISEKSEIFDDQFSVERPDGSNFTLKIRSTKLEDSAMYFCASSPSGENTEAFFGQGTRLTVV.

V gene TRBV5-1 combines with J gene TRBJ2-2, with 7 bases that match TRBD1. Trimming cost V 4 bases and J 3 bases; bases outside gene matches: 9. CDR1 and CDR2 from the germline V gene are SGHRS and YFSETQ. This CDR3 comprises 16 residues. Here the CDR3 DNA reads TGCGCCAGCAGCACACGACAGGGTGTAGACACCGGGGAGCTGTTTTTT. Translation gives CASSTRQGVDTGELFF. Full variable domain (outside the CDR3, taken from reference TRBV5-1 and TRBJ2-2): KAGVTQTPRYLIKTRGQQVTLSCSPISGHRSVSWYQQTPGQGLQFLFEYFSETQRNKGNFPGRFSGRQFSNSRSEMNVSTLELGDSALYLCASSTRQGVDTGELFFGEGSRLTVL.

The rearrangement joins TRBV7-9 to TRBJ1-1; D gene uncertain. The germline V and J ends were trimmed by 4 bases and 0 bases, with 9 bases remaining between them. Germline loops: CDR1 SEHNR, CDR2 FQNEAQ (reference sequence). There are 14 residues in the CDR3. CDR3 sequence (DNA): TGTGCCAGCAGCTCGATGACGGTGAACACTGAAGCTTTCTTT. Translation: CASSSMTVNTEAFF.

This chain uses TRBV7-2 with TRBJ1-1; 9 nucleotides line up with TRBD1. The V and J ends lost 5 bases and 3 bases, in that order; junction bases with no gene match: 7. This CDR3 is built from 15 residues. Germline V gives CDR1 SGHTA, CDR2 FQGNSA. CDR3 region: CASSAWTGEDTEAFF. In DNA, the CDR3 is TGTGCCAGCAGCGCCTGGACAGGGGAGGACACTGAAGCTTTCTTT. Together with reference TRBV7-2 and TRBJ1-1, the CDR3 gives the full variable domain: GAGVSQSPSNKVTEKGKDVELRCDPISGHTALYWYRQSLGQGLEFLIYFQGNSAPDKSGLPSDRFSAERTGGSVSTLTIQRTQQEDSAVYLCASSAWTGEDTEAFFGQGTRLTVV.

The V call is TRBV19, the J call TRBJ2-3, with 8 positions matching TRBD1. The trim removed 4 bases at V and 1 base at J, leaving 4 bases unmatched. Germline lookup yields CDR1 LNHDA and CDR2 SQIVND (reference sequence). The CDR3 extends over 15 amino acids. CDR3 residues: CASSTDRAGTDTQYF. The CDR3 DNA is TGTGCCAGTAGTACGGACAGGGCTGGCACAGATACGCAGTATTTT.

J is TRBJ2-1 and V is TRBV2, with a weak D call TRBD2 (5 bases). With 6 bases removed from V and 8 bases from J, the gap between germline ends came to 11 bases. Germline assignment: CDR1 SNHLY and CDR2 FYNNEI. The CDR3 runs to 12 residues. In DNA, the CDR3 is TGTGCCAGCAGACTAGTCAAGGATGAGCAGTTCTTC. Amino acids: CASRLVKDEQFF.

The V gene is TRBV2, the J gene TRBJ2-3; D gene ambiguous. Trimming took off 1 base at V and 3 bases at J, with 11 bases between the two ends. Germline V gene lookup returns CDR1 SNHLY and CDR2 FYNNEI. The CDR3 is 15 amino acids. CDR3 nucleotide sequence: TGTGCCAGCAGTGAAGGGCGGCTAGGGACAGATACGCAGTATTTT. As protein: CASSEGRLGTDTQYF.

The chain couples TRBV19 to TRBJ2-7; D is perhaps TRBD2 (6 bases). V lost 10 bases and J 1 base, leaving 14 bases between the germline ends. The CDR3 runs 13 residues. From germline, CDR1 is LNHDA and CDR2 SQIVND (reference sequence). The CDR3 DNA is TGTGCCACCTCGGGGGACGGTTCCTACGAGCAGTACTTC. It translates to CATSGDGSYEQYF.

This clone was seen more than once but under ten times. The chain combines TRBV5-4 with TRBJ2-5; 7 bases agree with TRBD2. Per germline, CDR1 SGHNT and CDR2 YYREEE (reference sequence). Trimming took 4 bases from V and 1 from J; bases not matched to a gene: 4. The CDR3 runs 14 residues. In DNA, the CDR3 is TGTGCCAGCAGCCTTACGGGGGGCCAAGAGACCCAGTACTTC. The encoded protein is CASSLTGGQETQYF.

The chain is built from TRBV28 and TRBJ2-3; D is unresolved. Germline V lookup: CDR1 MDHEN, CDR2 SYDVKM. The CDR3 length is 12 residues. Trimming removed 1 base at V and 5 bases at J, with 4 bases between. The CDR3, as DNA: TGTGCCAGCAGTTTATCTCGAGATACGCAGTATTTT. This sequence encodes CASSLSRDTQYF.

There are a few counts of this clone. CDR3 loop: CASSEQQDYGYTF. As DNA, the CDR3 is TGTGCCAGCAGTGAGCAACAGGATTATGGCTACACCTTC. This sequence joins TRBV2 and TRBJ1-2, with TRBD1 as a possible D gene (5 bases). V was pared by 3 bases and J by 5 bases, with 10 bases between. Germline CDR1 reads SNHLY; CDR2 reads FYNNEI. The CDR3 covers 13 residues.

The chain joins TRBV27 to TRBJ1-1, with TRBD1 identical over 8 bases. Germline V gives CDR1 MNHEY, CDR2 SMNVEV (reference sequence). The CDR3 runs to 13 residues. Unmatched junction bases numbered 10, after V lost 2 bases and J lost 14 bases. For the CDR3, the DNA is TGTGCCAGCAGTTTAGGACAGGGCCTTCCCTGGTTCTTT. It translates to CASSLGQGLPWFF.

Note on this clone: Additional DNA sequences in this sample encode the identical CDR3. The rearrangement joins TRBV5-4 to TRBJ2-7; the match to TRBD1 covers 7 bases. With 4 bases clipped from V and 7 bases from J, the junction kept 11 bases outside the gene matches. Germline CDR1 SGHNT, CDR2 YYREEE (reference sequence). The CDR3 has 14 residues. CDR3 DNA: TGTGCCAGCAGCCAGCAAGGGGGCTCTGAAGAGCAGTACTTC. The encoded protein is CASSQQGGSEEQYF. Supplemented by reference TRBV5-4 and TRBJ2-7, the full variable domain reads ETGVTQSPTHLIKTRGQQVTLRCSSQSGHNTVSWYQQALGQGPQFIFQYYREEENGRGNFPPRFSGLQFPNYSSELNVNALELDDSALYLCASSQQGGSEEQYFGPGTRLTVT.

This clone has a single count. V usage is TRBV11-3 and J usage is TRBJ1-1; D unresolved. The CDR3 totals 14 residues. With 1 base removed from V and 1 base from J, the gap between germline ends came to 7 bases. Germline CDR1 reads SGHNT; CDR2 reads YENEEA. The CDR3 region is CASSLGAGNTEAFF. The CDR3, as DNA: TGTGCCAGCAGCTTAGGGGCAGGGAACACTGAAGCTTTCTTT. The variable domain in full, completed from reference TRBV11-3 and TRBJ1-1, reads EAGVVQSPRYKIIEKKQPVAFWCNPISGHNTLYWYLQNLGQGPELLIRYENEEAVDDSQLPKDRFSAERLKGVDSTLKIQPAELGDSAVYLCASSLGAGNTEAFFGQGTRLTVV.

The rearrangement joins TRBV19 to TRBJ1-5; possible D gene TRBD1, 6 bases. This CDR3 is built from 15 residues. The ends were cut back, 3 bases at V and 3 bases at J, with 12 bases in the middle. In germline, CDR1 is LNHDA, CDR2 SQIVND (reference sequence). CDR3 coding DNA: TGTGCCAGTAGTATGGACAGCCTTTTCAATCAGCCCCAGCATTTT. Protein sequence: CASSMDSLFNQPQHF.